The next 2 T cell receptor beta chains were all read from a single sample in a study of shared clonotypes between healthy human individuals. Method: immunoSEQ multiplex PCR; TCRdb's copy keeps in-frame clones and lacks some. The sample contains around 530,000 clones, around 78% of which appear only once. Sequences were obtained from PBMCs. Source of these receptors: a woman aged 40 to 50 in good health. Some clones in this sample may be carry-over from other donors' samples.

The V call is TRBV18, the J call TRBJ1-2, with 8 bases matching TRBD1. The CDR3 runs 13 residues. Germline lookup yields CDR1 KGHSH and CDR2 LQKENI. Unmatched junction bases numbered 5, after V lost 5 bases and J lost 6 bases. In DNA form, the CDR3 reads TGTGCCAGCTCAACGACAGGGGTAGATGGCTACACCTTC. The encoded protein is CASSTTGVDGYTF.

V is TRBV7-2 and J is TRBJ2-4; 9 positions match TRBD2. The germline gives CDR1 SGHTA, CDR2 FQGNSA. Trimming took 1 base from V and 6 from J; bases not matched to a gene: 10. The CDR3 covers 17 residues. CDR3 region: CASSLGAGGPSRNIQYF. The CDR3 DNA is TGTGCCAGCAGCTTAGGGGCGGGAGGGCCCTCGAGAAACATTCAGTACTTC.